This TCR beta chain was recorded in a study of blood T cells in healthy people across ages (dated by TCRdb to between 2015 and 2016). Regarding the study in general: Template switching captured roughly one uniquely barcoded TCR beta cDNA molecule per two T cells in model experiments. To track age-related changes in TCR beta repertoire diversity, the study relied on deep sequencing normalized with unique cDNA molecular identifiers. The donors were divided into four age groups: young (average about 16 years), middle-aged (over 35), aged (approximately 64) and long-lived (about 90). Donors of different ages were randomly distributed across sequencing lanes to avoid experimental bias. The study analyzed two additional independent replicas of 1 million unique cDNA reads from the same blood draw for two donors, one aged 18 to 30 and one aged 80 or older. What the authors observed across the whole study: There was a strong correlation between observed TCR beta diversity and the percentage of naive T cells measured by flow cytometry. Estimates of total diversity from one million sequenced T cells were regarded as lower bounds and underestimates. Compared with the aged group, more naive CD4+ T cells, fewer expanded clones and increased TCR diversity were shown by the long-lived group, suggesting age selection. Conclusive comparison of naive and antigen-experienced compartments was prevented by the profiling of bulk unsorted PBMCs. As age increased, observed TCR beta diversity per million T cells dropped in a roughly linear way, and a significant reduction was already evident by age around 41. Donor CMV infection status was unknown, potentially confounding age-related changes in expanded clonotypes.

The 40 or so donors, aged roughly 6 to 95 years, were systemically healthy Caucasian individuals from Russia. Each donor gave approximately 9.4 milliliters of peripheral blood, drawn into EDTA-treated Vacutainer tubes. PBMCs were isolated by Ficoll-Paque density-gradient centrifugation, with at least 6 million obtained per sample. Trizol reagent was used to extract total RNA from PBMCs, with at least 5.5 micrograms per sample. The percentages of naive CD45RAhigh/CD27high T cells were determined by flow cytometry on a PBMC aliquot from every donor. CDR3 length: 13 amino acids, cysteine to phenylalanine. The CDR3 DNA has 39 bases and is translated from base 1. CDR1 and CDR2, looked up from the germline V gene (reference sequence), are DFQATT and SNEGSKA. V and J are truncated by 3 bases and 2 bases respectively, leaving an intervening sequence of 11 bases. In its sample, this clonotype was seen a few times. Its antigen is currently not known. No much larger clone is present one base from it, and per-base qualities are unavailable.

The library was built by means of 5' RACE. Sequencing relied on an Illumina HiSeq 2500. A second PCR of roughly 6 to 11 cycles was run with a J-beta primer mix and a sample-barcoded 5' primer. Each TCR beta cDNA molecule received a unique molecular identifier from a template-switch 5' adaptor carrying 12 random nucleotides. Each sample yielded at least 2.5 million CDR3-containing paired-end reads. First-strand cDNA synthesis was performed from all RNA using the Mint cDNA synthesis kit, with priming by a TRBC-specific oligonucleotide. Following uracil-DNA glycosylase treatment, all cDNA underwent a first 18-cycle PCR with the universal primers M1SS and BC2_uni_R. Under the source paper's analysis protocol: Each sample was normalized by randomly selecting 1 million high-quality reads, each carrying a distinct molecular identifier. Reads with shared molecular identifiers were discarded instead of being binned into consensus sequences. MiTCR, with a Q25 quality threshold and the strictest error-elimination algorithm, was used for CDR3 identification, clonotype clustering and error correction. A nonparametric unseen species model using Euler transformation provided a lower-bound estimate of total TCR beta diversity. The public reads were reprocessed in TCRdb via fastp at Q25 and MiXCR, keeping in-frame beta chains. All rows with the same CDR3 protein become a single entry with the most common DNA and genes. The authors' filters were not applied to this entry. The sample table records 1.5 million to 2 million distinct CDR3 sequences; roughly 27% of these occur just once. About 8% of the sample belongs to the ten largest clones.

The clonotype comes from a woman aged 25 to 39 in good health. Sequenced input: blood. This sequence uses TRBV20-1 and TRBJ2-7; a tentative D match to TRBD1 spans 6 bases. The CDR3 reads CSARAGGAYEQYF. The bases read TGCAGTGCTAGGGCTGGGGGCGCCTACGAGCAGTACTTC.